The 8 T cell receptor beta chains below come from one sample, sequenced in a study of brain metastases from non-small cell lung cancer. Only in-frame clones appear in the TCRdb table, and some are missing; sequencing was by immunoSEQ multiplex PCR. The sample comprises approximately 6,100 clones, approximately 78% of which are singletons, and 7.4% rests with the top ten. The sample was primary lung tumor tissue. These receptors were collected from a donor aged 40 or over with non-small cell lung cancer.

CDR3 sequence reads: CASSQTRYYGYTF. For the CDR3, the DNA is TGCGCCAGCAGCCAAACGAGGTACTATGGCTACACCTTC. The chain carries TRBV4-1 and TRBJ1-2, with D unresolved. CDR3 length equals 13 residues. Trimming pared 2 bases from V and 3 bases from J, leaving 7 bases between. Germline lookup yields CDR1 MGHRA and CDR2 YSYEKL.

V is TRBV5-6 and J is TRBJ1-6; weak D call: TRBD1 (5 bases). CDR3 length equals 15 residues. Germline V CDR1 and CDR2: SGHDT, YYEEEE. The V and J ends lost 4 bases and 4 bases respectively, with 12 bases between them. The CDR3 DNA reads TGTGCCAGCAGCGCGGACAACGGGTATAATTCACCCCTCCACTTT. Amino acid sequence: CASSADNGYNSPLHF.

This chain uses TRBV27 with TRBJ2-1; 7 bases fit TRBD1. This CDR3 is built from 13 residues. V was clipped by 3 bases and J by 16 bases; unmatched bases: 12. The germline V gene has CDR1 MNHEY and CDR2 SMNVEV (reference sequence). CDR3: CASSFPRTGQVFF. CDR3 sequence (DNA): TGTGCCAGCAGTTTCCCGAGGACAGGTCAGGTCTTCTTC.

This clone is a singleton in its sample. This chain uses TRBV12-3 or TRBV12-4 with TRBJ1-4; D is uncertain. Trimming removed 5 bases at V and 6 bases at J, with 7 bases between. The CDR3 loop spans 12 amino acids. For the CDR3, the DNA is TGTGCCAGCAGTCGCACGGATGAAAAACTGTTTTTT. Its translation is CASSRTDEKLFF.

In its sample, this clone was seen once. The chain is built from TRBV9 and TRBJ2-3; 7 bases are shared with TRBD1. J was trimmed by 2 bases and V by 1 base; bases with no gene match: 10. Per germline, CDR1 SGDLS and CDR2 YYNGEE. There are 17 residues in the CDR3. Here the CDR3 reads CASSVSRNRGYTDTQYF. Here the CDR3 DNA reads TGTGCCAGCAGCGTAAGTAGGAACAGGGGATACACAGATACGCAGTATTTT.

This chain uses TRBV10-2 with TRBJ2-7, with TRBD2 matching 9 bases. CDR3 length: 13 residues. After removal of 10 bases from V and 5 bases from J, the junction contained 9 bases not matched to a gene. Germline V gene data show CDR1 as WSHSY and CDR2 as SAAADI. The DNA of the CDR3 is TGCGCCACCCGGGTAGCGGGGGCGAACGAGCAGTACTTC. Translating gives CATRVAGANEQYF.

This sequence joins TRBV19 and TRBJ1-5; 7 bases are a match to TRBD1. Trimming cost V 3 bases and J 6 bases; bases outside gene matches: 8. This CDR3 is built from 15 residues. The germline CDR1 and CDR2 sequences are LNHDA and SQIVND (reference sequence). Here the CDR3 DNA reads TGTGCCAGTAGTATCTCAGGGGGATATAGTCAGCCCCAGCATTTT. Protein sequence: CASSISGGYSQPQHF. Together with reference TRBV19 and TRBJ1-5, the CDR3 gives the full variable domain: DGGITQSPKYLFRKEGQNVTLSCEQNLNHDAMYWYRQDPGQGLRLIYYSQIVNDFQKGDIAEGYSVSREKKESFPLTVTSAQKNPTAFYLCASSISGGYSQPQHFGDGTRLSIL.

This sequence joins TRBV19 and TRBJ1-1, with TRBD1 matching 7 bases. V shed 6 bases, J shed 5 bases, and the junction held 12 bases outside the gene matches. The CDR3 loop spans 15 amino acids. CDR1 LNHDA and CDR2 SQIVND come from the germline V gene (reference sequence). CDR3 region: CASRGNRGEETEAFF. The CDR3 region has the DNA TGTGCCAGTAGAGGTAACAGGGGTGAGGAAACTGAAGCTTTCTTT.